This T cell receptor beta chain was identified in a study of blood T cells in healthy people across ages. Findings and caveats of the study: Age advanced and TCR beta diversity per million T cells fell, roughly linearly.

Germline V gene lookup returns CDR1 LGHDT and CDR2 YNNKEL (reference sequence). Trimming cost V 6 bases and J 8 bases, with 19 bases left between them. CDR3 size: 14 residues. Using a J-beta primer mix together with a sample-barcoded 5' primer, a second PCR was run for roughly 7 to 12 cycles. Each CDR3 protein is one row after TCRdb ran MiXCR on the 5' RACE reads. The table has approximately 760,000 distinct CDR3 sequences, just under 25% seen once. As concerns this clonotype: Its cognate antigen is unknown.

These data were also reused for a study on T cells of mothers and their children. That paper adds: There was no detection of any persistent microchimeric T cell clones.

The clonotype originates from a boy between 10 and 17 years old in good health. The specimen was blood. The chain has TRBV3-1 and TRBJ1-2, with a tentative D call TRBD1 (5 bases). The CDR3 is CASSPSPQGLGYTF. The DNA for the CDR3 is TGTGCCAGCAGTCCATCCCCCCAGGGTTTGGGCTACACCTTC.